This TCR beta chain was profiled in a study of CD8 T cells in Susac syndrome. Background on the study: Clinical remission applied to roughly 8 sequenced Susac syndrome patients, and about 6 had active disease. At blood draw, Susac syndrome patients were therapy-naive, on corticosteroids, or on intravenous immunoglobulin alone.

The CDR3 sequence is 14 residues long. The germline V gene encodes CDR1 DFQATT and CDR2 SNEGSKA (reference sequence). V lost 6 bases, J lost 2 bases, and 17 bases lay in between. RNA was extracted with the RNeasy kit, and a quantity of 0.5 to 1 ug was reverse transcribed using random hexamers. The immunoSEQ assay covered 54 Vbeta and 13 Jbeta segments for CDR3. TCRdb processed the immunoSEQ multiplex PCR reads anew with MiXCR; each CDR3 protein has one entry. The table has around 100,000 distinct CDR3 sequences, approximately 95% seen once. TEMRA cells were FACS-enriched, unlike CD8+ and CD4+ T cells, which were negatively isolated.

The receptor's source is a human donor with Susac syndrome. Source material: CD8+ T cells from PBMCs. This chain uses TRBV20-1 with TRBJ2-7; D remains ambiguous. The CDR3 sequence: CSARRAPLPYEQYF. In DNA form, the CDR3 reads TGCAGTGCCCGCCGGGCACCTTTACCCTACGAGCAGTACTTC.